This TCR beta chain was identified in a study of shared clonotypes between healthy human individuals. The CDR3 runs to 12 residues. CDR1 and CDR2 (germline): PRHDT, FYEKMQ (reference sequence). V was clipped by 5 bases and J by 9 bases, with 11 bases between them. Only in-frame clones appear in the TCRdb table, and some are missing; sequencing was by immunoSEQ multiplex PCR. The table shows around 2,000,000 clones, with approximately 94% occurring only once. Only CD45RO-negative cells positively selected for CCR7 counted as naive CD8 cells, so terminally differentiated effector memory CD45RA+ cells were excluded.

The sequence derives from a young man in good health. The chain uses TRBV13 and TRBJ1-3; D gene ambiguous. Sequenced material: naive CD8+ T cells sorted from blood. Here the CDR3 reads CASSLLPLTIYF. The CDR3 DNA is TGTGCCAGCAGCCTCCTTCCCCTCACCATATATTTT.